Listed here are 26 T cell receptor beta chains from one sample, sequenced in a study of T cells in Graves' hyperthyroidism and ophthalmopathy. TCR beta CDR3 regions were amplified from RNA transcripts. During a first-round RT-PCR of the TCR CDR3, the HTBI primer set was used. TCRdb itself ran the multiplex PCR reads through MiXCR, one entry per CDR3 protein. The sample records about 590,000 distinct CDR3 sequences, 15% to 17% being singletons. Sequenced sample: blood. The receptors were sampled from a woman in her thirties with Graves' hyperthyroidism.

In this sample, this clonotype turned up a few times. A read error may explain this, as a much larger clone is one base away. The rearrangement uses TRBV7-3 and TRBJ2-1; D unclear. Germline CDR1 and CDR2: SGHTA and FQGTGA. CDR3 size: 13 residues. The chain's CDR3 is CASSFQDANGQFF. The CDR3 DNA is TGTGCCAGCAGCTTCCAGGACGCCAATGGGCAGTTCTTC.

V and J are TRBV5-8 and TRBJ1-2; D may be TRBD1 (6 bases). Germline loops: CDR1 SGHTS, CDR2 YDEGEE. This CDR3 is 16 amino acids long. V lost 2 bases and J 5 bases, leaving 19 bases between the germline ends. The CDR3 sequence is CASSFQPLTGRYGYTF. The CDR3 coding sequence is TGTGCCAGCAGCTTCCAACCCTTAACAGGGCGGTATGGCTACACCTTC.

This clonotype was recorded many times. This sequence joins TRBV11-1 and TRBJ2-3, with a tentative D call TRBD1 (5 bases). The CDR3 sequence is 15 residues long. Trimming stripped 8 bases from V and 3 bases from J, with 18 bases between. The germline CDR1 and CDR2 sequences are SGHAT and FQDESV (reference sequence). The CDR3 sequence: CASLSTGKPTDTQYF. CDR3 bases: TGTGCCAGCCTATCTACAGGAAAACCGACAGATACGCAGTATTTT.

This clonotype was detected many times. The chain joins TRBV7-2 to TRBJ2-7; 9 bases match TRBD1. Germline V gives CDR1 SGHTA, CDR2 FQGNSA. The V segment lost 6 bases and the J segment 3 bases; nucleotides outside the gene matches: 9. This CDR3 is 15 amino acids long. In nucleotides, the CDR3 is TGTGCCAGCAGTCCGACAGGGGGGGCCTTCTACGAGCAGTACTTC. Its translation: CASSPTGGAFYEQYF.

This clonotype appeared many times. This chain joins TRBV30 and TRBJ1-2, with D possibly being TRBD1 (6 bases). The CDR3 totals 14 residues. V dropped 5 bases and J dropped 2 bases, with 15 bases sitting between them. Germline assignment: CDR1 GTSNPN and CDR2 SVGIG (reference sequence). CDR3 DNA sequence: TGTGCCTGGCTTTCCACAGGGCGAAACTATGGCTACACCTTC. Translating it yields CAWLSTGRNYGYTF.

This clonotype was seen a handful of times. The chain is built from TRBV7-9 and TRBJ2-7; D gene unclear. Germline V lookup: CDR1 SEHNR, CDR2 FQNEAQ (reference sequence). V was clipped by 5 bases and J by 4 bases, with 12 bases between them. The CDR3 consists of 13 residues. The CDR3 DNA reads TGTGCCAGCAGCCTAGATACGGCATACGAGCAGTACTTC. Translated, it gives CASSLDTAYEQYF.

This clonotype was recorded only once. This may stem from a read error, because a much larger clone lies one nucleotide away. The J gene is TRBJ2-1, the V gene TRBV30, with a tentative D call TRBD1 (6 bases). The CDR3 spans 12 residues. Germline V lookup: CDR1 GTSNPN, CDR2 SVGIG (reference sequence). V shed 7 bases and J shed 12 bases, with 19 bases lying between them. CDR3 nucleotides: TGTGCCTACAATACAGGGTTTCCTGGGCAGTTCTTC. This gives the protein CAYNTGFPGQFF. The whole variable domain, remainder taken from reference TRBV30 and TRBJ2-1, is SQTIHQWPATLVQPVGSPLSLECTVEGTSNPNLYWYRQAAGRGLQLLFYSVGIGQISSEVPQNLSASRPQDRQFILSSKKLLLSDSGFYLCAYNTGFPGQFFGPGTRLTVL.

This clonotype was counted ten times or more. The V call is TRBV7-2, the J call TRBJ2-5; possibly TRBD1 for D (6 bases). CDR1 and CDR2 from the germline V gene are SGHTA and FQGNSA. This CDR3 comprises 14 residues. Trimming took off 1 base at V and 5 bases at J, with 11 bases between the two ends. The CDR3 region has the DNA TGTGCCAGCAGCTTAGGGGGACAACGGGAGACCCAGTACTTC. Its protein is CASSLGGQRETQYF.

This clonotype was found many times. Mismatch with germline at one junction end may stem from a read error. V gene TRBV7-8 combines with J gene TRBJ2-2, with 10 positions matching TRBD2. The CDR3 is 15 amino acids. Germline CDR1 is SGHVS and CDR2 is FQNEAQ. The CDR3 loop reads CASSIAGGRTGELFF. The CDR3 bases are TGTGCCAGCAGCATAGCGGGAGGTCGGACCGGGGAGCTGTTTTTT.

V and J are TRBV7-9 and TRBJ2-7; D gene unclear. The germline gives CDR1 SEHNR, CDR2 FQNEAQ (reference sequence). V lost 1 base and J 0 bases, leaving 13 bases between the germline ends. The CDR3 has 16 amino acids. In nucleotides, the CDR3 is TGTGCCAGCAGCTTAGTTGGACCGATGCTCTCCTACGAGCAGTACTTC. This gives the protein CASSLVGPMLSYEQYF. Filled out from reference TRBV7-9 and TRBJ2-7, the complete variable domain reads DTGVSQNPRHKITKRGQNVTFRCDPISEHNRLYWYRQTLGQGPEFLTYFQNEAQLEKSRLLSDRFSAERPKGSFSTLEIQRTEQGDSAMYLCASSLVGPMLSYEQYFGPGTRLTVT.

This clonotype appeared many times. The rearrangement joins TRBV6-2 or TRBV6-3 to TRBJ1-1; no clear D gene. Trimming shortened V by 6 bases and J by 5 bases, and 7 bases separated the two germline ends. The CDR3 loop spans 11 amino acids. Germline CDR1 reads MNHEY; CDR2 reads SVGEGT. In nucleotides, the CDR3 is TGTGCCAGCAGGCGAGGAACTGAAGCTTTCTTT. This codes for CASRRGTEAFF.

V and J are TRBV24-1 and TRBJ2-1, with 8 bases aligning to TRBD1. CDR3 length equals 17 residues. Germline values: CDR1 KGHDR, CDR2 SFDVKD. V lost 5 bases to trimming and J lost 1 base; unmatched junction nucleotides: 9. CDR3 loop: CATSVQTGVGSYNEQFF. CDR3 in DNA: TGTGCCACCAGTGTTCAGACAGGGGTGGGGTCCTACAATGAGCAGTTCTTC.

The chain is built from TRBV6-2 or TRBV6-3 and TRBJ2-7; D may be TRBD2 (6 bases). V lost 2 bases, J lost 2 bases, and 13 bases lay in between. CDR3 length equals 15 residues. Germline-derived CDR1 and CDR2 are MNHEY and SVGEGT. The CDR3 is CASSYGPGEAYEQYF. The CDR3 nucleotides read TGTGCCAGCAGTTACGGGCCGGGAGAGGCCTACGAGCAGTACTTC.

As regards this clonotype: A much larger clonotype is one base distant, so this may be a read error. No conserved phenylalanine or tryptophan is present at the end of the CDR3, so a read error is the likely explanation. This sequence joins TRBV6-1 and TRBJ2-1; TRBD2 aligns across 13 bases. The V and J ends lost 6 bases and 0 bases, in that order; junction bases with no gene match: 5. The CDR3 contains 17 residues. Per the germline V gene, CDR1 is MNHNS and CDR2 is SASEGT. The CDR3 DNA reads TGTGCCAGCAGCCACCGGACTAGCGGGAGCTCCTACAATGAGCAGTTCCTC. As protein: CASSHRTSGSSYNEQFL.

This clonotype came up a few times. This chain connects TRBV24-1 to TRBJ2-3; TRBD1 aligns across 10 bases. Germline V gene sequence: CDR1 KGHDR, CDR2 SFDVKD. V was clipped by 10 bases and J by 4 bases; unmatched bases: 7. CDR3 length: 14 amino acids. This CDR3 is CATGDRGQADTQYF. The CDR3 DNA reads as TGTGCCACGGGAGACAGGGGGCAGGCAGATACGCAGTATTTT.

There are many counts of this clonotype. CDR3: CASSRTGVTYNSPLHF. DNA of the CDR3: TGTGCCAGCAGTCGGACAGGGGTTACCTATAATTCACCCCTCCACTTT. The chain combines TRBV28 with TRBJ1-6; 9 positions match TRBD1. Germline V CDR1 and CDR2: MDHEN, SYDVKM. V shed 5 bases, J shed 2 bases, and the junction held 4 bases outside the gene matches. This CDR3 region has 16 residues.

Comments on this clonotype: One end of the junction is discordant with germline, which a read error may explain. V is TRBV11-2 and J is TRBJ1-2, with D unresolved. CDR1 and CDR2 (germline): SGHAT, FQNNGV. The CDR3 consists of 15 residues. The CDR3 loop is CASNQNSDGTYGHTF. For the CDR3, the DNA is TGTGCCAGCAACCAAAATTCCGACGGAACCTATGGCCACACCTTC. The full variable domain, rest sourced from reference TRBV11-2 and TRBJ1-2, is EAGVAQSPRYKIIEKRQSVAFWCNPISGHATLYWYQQILGQGPKLLIQFQNNGVVDDSQLPKDRFSAERLKGVDSTLKIQPAKLEDSAVYLCASNQNSDGTYGHTFGSGTRLTVV.

J is TRBJ1-1 and V is TRBV18; D unresolved. CDR3 size: 13 residues. The germline gives CDR1 KGHSH, CDR2 LQKENI. V shed 2 bases and J shed 4 bases, with 8 bases lying between them. The DNA of the CDR3 is TGTGCCAGCTCACCATTTGACGGCACTGAAGCTTTCTTT. Its protein is CASSPFDGTEAFF.

This clonotype was seen many times. V gene TRBV5-1 combines with J gene TRBJ2-1, with 7 bases identical to TRBD2. Germline assignment: CDR1 SGHRS and CDR2 YFSETQ. The CDR3 is made up of 13 amino acids. Germline trimming cut 5 bases from V and 9 bases from J; bases unmatched to any gene: 8. This CDR3 is CASSYDSGLEQFF. CDR3 DNA sequence: TGCGCCAGCAGTTACGATAGCGGGCTTGAGCAGTTCTTC.

V and J are TRBV19 and TRBJ1-5; D gene uncertain. Germline V gene sequence: CDR1 LNHDA, CDR2 SQIVND (reference sequence). The CDR3 has 14 amino acids. The V and J ends lost 3 bases and 5 bases respectively, with 11 bases between them. In DNA form, the CDR3 reads TGTGCCAGTAGTATTTCGACACTCCATCAGCCCCAGCATTTT. Translation gives CASSISTLHQPQHF.

This clonotype was counted a few times. The chain uses TRBV7-2 and TRBJ2-4, with D hard to call. Per the germline V gene, CDR1 is SGHTA and CDR2 is FQGNSA. V was trimmed by 7 bases and J by 0 bases, leaving 10 bases between them. CDR3 length: 14 residues. The DNA of the CDR3 is TGTGCCAGCACCGTAGATCCAGCCAAAAACATTCAGTACTTC. Amino acid sequence: CASTVDPAKNIQYF.

This clonotype has ten or more counts. The chain couples TRBV6-1 to TRBJ2-1, with 9 bases matching TRBD2. The CDR3 runs to 15 residues. Germline V lookup: CDR1 MNHNS, CDR2 SASEGT. V lost 7 bases and J lost 5; bases outside the gene matches: 9. CDR3 region: CASTAPGLANNEQFF. CDR3 nucleotides: TGTGCCAGCACTGCCCCGGGACTAGCAAACAATGAGCAGTTCTTC.

This chain uses TRBV7-9 with TRBJ2-5; 8 nucleotides align to TRBD1. V lost 7 bases, J lost 5 bases, and 9 bases stayed unmatched. Germline V gene sequence: CDR1 SEHNR, CDR2 FQNEAQ (reference sequence). There are 14 residues in the CDR3. The CDR3 bases are TGTGCCAGCAAAGGCAGGGGGCGCGAGGAGACCCAGTACTTC. Its protein is CASKGRGREETQYF.

A remark on this clonotype: One end of the junction fails to match germline, which may point to a read error. This chain uses TRBV4-2 with TRBJ2-5; TRBD2 agrees at 7 bases. The CDR3 spans 15 residues. Germline V lookup: CDR1 LGHNA, CDR2 YNFKEQ. The chain's CDR3 is CASSPLEGGQEAQYF. The CDR3, as DNA: TGTGCCAGCAGCCCGCTCGAGGGAGGGCAAGAGGCCCAGTACTTC.

The sample holds many counts of this clonotype. The CDR3 DNA reads as TGTGCCAGCAGTTACTCAACCGGGACTAGCAGATACGAGCAGTACTTC. Residues: CASSYSTGTSRYEQYF. V and J are TRBV6-2 or TRBV6-3 and TRBJ2-7; 9 bases agree with TRBD2. Germline CDR1 is MNHEY and CDR2 is SVGEGT. The CDR3 covers 16 residues. The V segment lost 0 bases and the J segment 4 bases; nucleotides outside the gene matches: 7.

CDR3 loop: CASSRTGTGEGGGTYNEQFF. The CDR3 region has the DNA TGTGCCAGCAGCCGCACCGGGACAGGGGAGGGGGGGGGTACCTACAATGAGCAGTTCTTC. This rearrangement joins TRBV7-3 to TRBJ2-1; 10 nucleotides line up with TRBD1. V was pared by 5 bases and J by 2 bases, with 18 bases of the junction left unmatched. The CDR3 loop spans 20 amino acids. Germline CDR1 is SGHTA and CDR2 is FQGTGA.